A selection of T cell receptor beta chains follows, all from one sample in a study of T cells after yellow fever vaccination. TCRdb used MiXCR to reprocess the 5' RACE reads, holding one entry per CDR3 protein. The sample holds some 110,000 distinct CDR3 sequences, around 6.7% seen once. This specimen consisted of CD4+ T cells sorted from PBMCs, obtained around 45 days after the first yellow fever vaccination. The receptors originated from a man in his late teens or twenties who received the YFV17D yellow fever vaccine. CDR3s include the opening cysteine and the closing phenylalanine or tryptophan. The order of the fields is clone size, D gene, J gene, V gene, CDR3 DNA, CDR3 protein. D genes are given only for firm matches. The size of a clone is reported for some rows only, either as once, few or many, or as a class for expanded clones.

>many|NA|TRBJ1-1|TRBV5-1
TGCGCCAGCAGCTTACAGGAACTCATGAACACTGAAGCTTTCTTT
CASSLQELMNTEAFF
>many|TRBD1|TRBJ1-4|TRBV3-1
TGTGCCAGCAGCCAGGACCTGACAGGGATGAATGAAAAACTGTTTTTT
CASSQDLTGMNEKLFF
>many|TRBD1|TRBJ2-6|TRBV6-5
TGTGCCAGCACCAGACAGGGTTTTGGGGCCAACGTCCTGACTTTC
CASTRQGFGANVLTF
>many|NA|TRBJ2-3|TRBV11-2
TGTGCCAGCAGCTTAGATGCAGTTAGCACAGATACGCAGTATTTT
CASSLDAVSTDTQYF
>many|TRBD1|TRBJ2-7|TRBV20-1
TGCAGTGCCAAGGGGACAGGCTCCTACGAGCAGTACTTC
CSAKGTGSYEQYF
>many|NA|TRBJ2-1|TRBV4-1
TGCGCCAGCAGCCAAGCCCGGGGACTTAAGACCTACAATGAGCAGTTCTTC
CASSQARGLKTYNEQFF
>NA|TRBD1|TRBJ1-6|TRBV5-1
TGCGCCAGCAGCTACTTAGGGGGCGCCTATAATTCACCCCTCCACTTT
CASSYLGGAYNSPLHF
>many|TRBD2|TRBJ2-3|TRBV15
TGTGCCACCAGCATTCTAGCGGAGAGCACAGATACGCAGTATTTT
CATSILAESTDTQYF
>many|NA|TRBJ1-2|TRBV7-8
TGTGCCAGCAGTTTACAGGGAACTGACTATGGCTACACCTTC
CASSLQGTDYGYTF
>few|NA|TRBJ1-1|TRBV10-2
TGCGCCAGCAGTGTGGGGCGTAACACTGAAGCTTTCTTT
CASSVGRNTEAFF
>few|TRBD1|TRBJ2-5|TRBV12-3/TRBV12-4
TGTGCCAGCACCAGGGGGCCTCAAGAGACCCAGTACTTC
CASTRGPQETQYF
>few|NA|TRBJ2-1|TRBV18
TGTGCCAGCTCACCATCGTCGGACAATGAGCAGTTCTTC
CASSPSSDNEQFF
>many|TRBD1|TRBJ1-1|TRBV19
TGTGCCAGTAGTATATCCGGGACAGGAGGCGCTTTCTTT
CASSISGTGGAFF
>many|NA|TRBJ2-7|TRBV2
TGTGCCAGCAGTGACCCCTTTGGTGGTAGCTCCTACGAGCAGTACTTC
CASSDPFGGSSYEQYF
>many|NA|TRBJ1-2|TRBV12-3/TRBV12-4
TGTGCCAGCAGTTTAGTGGCAGGGTCTTATGGCTACACCTTC
CASSLVAGSYGYTF
>many|NA|TRBJ1-1|TRBV2
TGTGCCAGCAGTACCGTGTCTTCAGATACTGAAGCTTTCTTT
CASSTVSSDTEAFF
>many|NA|TRBJ2-1|TRBV5-4
TGTGCCAGCAGCCTCCTATGGGCTGAGCAGTTCTTC
CASSLLWAEQFF
>many|TRBD1|TRBJ2-3|TRBV24-1
TGTGCCACCAGTGATTTGAAGGGACAGAGCACAGATACGCAGTATTTT
CATSDLKGQSTDTQYF
>few|NA|TRBJ1-1|TRBV5-1
TGCGCCAGCAGCTTGGTAGGGGGAGCGAACACTGAAGCTTTCTTT
CASSLVGGANTEAFF
>NA|TRBD2|TRBJ2-3|TRBV20-1
TGCAGTGCCCCCTGGGGGGGAACTAGCACAGATACGCAGTATTTT
CSAPWGGTSTDTQYF
>many|NA|TRBJ2-3|TRBV3-1
TGTGCCAGCAGCCAGAACAGACTCACAGATACGCAGTATTTT
CASSQNRLTDTQYF
>many|NA|TRBJ1-5|TRBV4-2
TGTGCCAGCAGCCCAGGAGGGAGCAATCAGCCCCAGCATTTT
CASSPGGSNQPQHF